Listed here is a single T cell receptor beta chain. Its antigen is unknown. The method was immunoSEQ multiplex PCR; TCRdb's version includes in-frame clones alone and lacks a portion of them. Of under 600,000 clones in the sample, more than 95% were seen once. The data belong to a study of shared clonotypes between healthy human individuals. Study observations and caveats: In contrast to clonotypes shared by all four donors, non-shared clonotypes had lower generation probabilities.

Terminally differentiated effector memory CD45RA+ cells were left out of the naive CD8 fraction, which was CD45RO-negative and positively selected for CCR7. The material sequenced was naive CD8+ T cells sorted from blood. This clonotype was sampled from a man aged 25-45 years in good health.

The CDR3 DNA is TGCGCCAGCAAAAAGAGCATTTCTAACTATGGCTACACCTTC. It translates to CASKKSISNYGYTF. V and J are TRBV10-2 and TRBJ1-2, with unresolved D. This CDR3 has 14 residues. Germline loops: CDR1 WSHSY, CDR2 SAAADI. V was trimmed by 7 bases and J by 0 bases, leaving 12 bases between them.